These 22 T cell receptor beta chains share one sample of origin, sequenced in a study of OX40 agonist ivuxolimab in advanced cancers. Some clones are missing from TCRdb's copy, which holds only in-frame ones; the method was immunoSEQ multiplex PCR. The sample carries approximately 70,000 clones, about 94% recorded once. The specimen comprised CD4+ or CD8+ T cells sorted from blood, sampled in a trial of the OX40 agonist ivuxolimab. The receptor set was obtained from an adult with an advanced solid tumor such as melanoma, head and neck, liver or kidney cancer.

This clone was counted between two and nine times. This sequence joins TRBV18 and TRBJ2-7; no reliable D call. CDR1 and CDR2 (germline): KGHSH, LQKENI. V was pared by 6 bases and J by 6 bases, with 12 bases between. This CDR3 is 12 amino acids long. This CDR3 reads CASSRIPVEQYF. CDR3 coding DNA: TGTGCCAGCTCCCGCATCCCCGTCGAGCAGTACTTC.

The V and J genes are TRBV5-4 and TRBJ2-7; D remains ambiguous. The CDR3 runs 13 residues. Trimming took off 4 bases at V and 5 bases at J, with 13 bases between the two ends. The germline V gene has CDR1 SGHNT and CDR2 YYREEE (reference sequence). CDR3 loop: CASSLSFLHEQYF. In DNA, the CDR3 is TGTGCCAGCAGCCTGTCGTTCCTCCACGAGCAGTACTTC.

The CDR3 region has the DNA TGTGCCAGCAGCTTAGGATGGGGGACTAGCGGGAAGATATACTACGAGCAGTACTTC. It codes for CASSLGWGTSGKIYYEQYF. The V and J genes are TRBV13 and TRBJ2-7; 13 bases map to TRBD2. V was clipped by 0 bases and J by 3 bases; unmatched bases: 11. The CDR3 is made up of 19 amino acids. The germline V gene has CDR1 PRHDT and CDR2 FYEKMQ (reference sequence). The full variable domain, in which reference TRBV13 and TRBJ2-7 provide the parts outside the CDR3, is AAGVIQSPRHLIKEKRETATLKCYPIPRHDTVYWYQQGPGQDPQFLISFYEKMQSDKGSIPDRFSAQQFSDYHSELNMSSLELGDSALYFCASSLGWGTSGKIYYEQYFGPGTRLTVT.

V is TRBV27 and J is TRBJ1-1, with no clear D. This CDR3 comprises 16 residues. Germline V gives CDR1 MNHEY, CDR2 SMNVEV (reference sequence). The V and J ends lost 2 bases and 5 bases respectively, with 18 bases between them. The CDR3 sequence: CASSLNRRRGGTEAFF. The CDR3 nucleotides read TGTGCCAGCAGTTTAAACCGACGCCGTGGAGGGACTGAAGCTTTCTTT.

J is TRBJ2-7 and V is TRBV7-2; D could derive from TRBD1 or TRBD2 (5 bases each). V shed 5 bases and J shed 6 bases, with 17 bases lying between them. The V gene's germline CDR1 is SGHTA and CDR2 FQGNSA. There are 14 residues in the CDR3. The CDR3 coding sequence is TGTGCCAGCAGCCCTGGGGACGCGGTCTCCGAGCAGTACTTC. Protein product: CASSPGDAVSEQYF.

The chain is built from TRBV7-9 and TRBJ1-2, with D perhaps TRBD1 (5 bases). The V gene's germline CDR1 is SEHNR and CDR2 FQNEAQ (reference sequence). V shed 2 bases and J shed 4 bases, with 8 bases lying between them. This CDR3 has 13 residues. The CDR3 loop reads CASSLTQGYGYTF. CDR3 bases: TGTGCCAGCAGCTTAACGCAGGGCTATGGCTACACCTTC.

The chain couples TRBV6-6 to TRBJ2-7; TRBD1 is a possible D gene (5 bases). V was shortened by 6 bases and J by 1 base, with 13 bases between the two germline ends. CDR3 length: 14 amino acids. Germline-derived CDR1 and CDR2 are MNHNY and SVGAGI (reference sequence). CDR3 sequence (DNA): TGTGCCAGCAGGCCCCCGTCAGGGTCCTACGAGCAGTACTTC. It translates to CASRPPSGSYEQYF.

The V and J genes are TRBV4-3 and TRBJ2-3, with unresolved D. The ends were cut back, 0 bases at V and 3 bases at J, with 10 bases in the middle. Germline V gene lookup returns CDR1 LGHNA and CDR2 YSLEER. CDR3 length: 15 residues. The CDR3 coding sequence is TGCGCCAGCAGCCAAGATTGGTCTTTTACAGATACGCAGTATTTT. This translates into CASSQDWSFTDTQYF.

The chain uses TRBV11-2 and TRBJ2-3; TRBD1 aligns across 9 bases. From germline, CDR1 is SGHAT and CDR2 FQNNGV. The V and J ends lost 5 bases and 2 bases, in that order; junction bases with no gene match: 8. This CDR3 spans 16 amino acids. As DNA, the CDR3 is TGTGCCAGCAGCGGACAGGGGCGGGATAACACAGATACGCAGTATTTT. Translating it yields CASSGQGRDNTDTQYF.

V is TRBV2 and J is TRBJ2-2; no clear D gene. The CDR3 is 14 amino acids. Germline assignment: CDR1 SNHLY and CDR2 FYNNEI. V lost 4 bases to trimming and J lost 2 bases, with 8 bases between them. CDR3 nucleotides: TGTGCCAGCAGTGGGGTGGGCAACACCGGGGAGCTGTTTTTT. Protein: CASSGVGNTGELFF.

The CDR3 DNA follows: TGTGCCAGCAGTTACTCGACGGGGGCTGGCTATGGCTACACCTTC. Translating gives CASSYSTGAGYGYTF. The V and J genes are TRBV6-5 and TRBJ1-2; tentative D call: TRBD1 (6 bases). The CDR3 sequence is 15 residues long. V dropped 0 bases and J dropped 4 bases, with 12 bases sitting between them. Germline CDR1 MNHEY, CDR2 SVGAGI.

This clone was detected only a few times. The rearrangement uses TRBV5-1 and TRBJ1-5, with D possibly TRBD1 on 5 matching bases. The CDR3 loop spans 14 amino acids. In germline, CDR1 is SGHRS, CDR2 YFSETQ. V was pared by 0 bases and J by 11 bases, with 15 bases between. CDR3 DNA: TGCGCCAGCAGCTTGGTTCCAGGGATGACATCCCAGCATTTT. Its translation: CASSLVPGMTSQHF.

The CDR3 here is CATKPGGKGLGEQYF. The CDR3, as DNA: TGTGCCACCAAACCAGGGGGCAAAGGGCTGGGGGAGCAGTACTTC. This chain joins TRBV6-1 and TRBJ2-7; 8 bases map to TRBD1. Germline V gene data show CDR1 as MNHNS and CDR2 as SASEGT. The CDR3 has 15 amino acids. J was trimmed by 7 bases and V by 10 bases; bases with no gene match: 18.

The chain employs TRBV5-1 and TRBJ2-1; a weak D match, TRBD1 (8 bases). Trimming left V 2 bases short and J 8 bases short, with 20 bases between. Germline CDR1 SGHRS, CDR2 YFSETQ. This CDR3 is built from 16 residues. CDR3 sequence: CASSLGQGGSWDEQFF. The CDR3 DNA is TGCGCCAGCAGCTTAGGACAGGGAGGGAGCTGGGATGAGCAGTTCTTC.

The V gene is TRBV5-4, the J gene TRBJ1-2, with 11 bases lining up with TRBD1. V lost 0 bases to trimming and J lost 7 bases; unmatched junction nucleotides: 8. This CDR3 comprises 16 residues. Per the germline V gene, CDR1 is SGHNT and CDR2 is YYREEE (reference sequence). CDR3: CASSLDRGQGDSGYTF. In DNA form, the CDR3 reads TGTGCCAGCAGCTTGGACCGGGGACAGGGGGATAGTGGCTACACCTTC.

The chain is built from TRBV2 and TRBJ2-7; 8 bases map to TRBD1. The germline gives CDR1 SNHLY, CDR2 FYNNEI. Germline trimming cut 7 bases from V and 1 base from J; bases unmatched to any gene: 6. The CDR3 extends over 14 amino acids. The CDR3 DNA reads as TGTGCCAGCATTGCGGACAGGGCTTCCTACGAGCAGTACTTC. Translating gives CASIADRASYEQYF.

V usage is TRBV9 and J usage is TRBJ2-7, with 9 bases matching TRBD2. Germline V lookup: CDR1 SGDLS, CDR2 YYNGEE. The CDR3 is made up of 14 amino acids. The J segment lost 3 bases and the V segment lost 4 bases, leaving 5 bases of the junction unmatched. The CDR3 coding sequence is TGTGCCAGCAGCTTAGCGGGAGCCAACTACGAGCAGTACTTC. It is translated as CASSLAGANYEQYF.

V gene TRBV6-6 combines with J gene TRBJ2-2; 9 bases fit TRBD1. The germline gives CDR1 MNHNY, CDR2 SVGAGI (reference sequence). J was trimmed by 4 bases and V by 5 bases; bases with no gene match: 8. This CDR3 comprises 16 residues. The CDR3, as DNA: TGTGCCAGCAGTCCCCCCGGGACAGGGACCACCGGGGAGCTGTTTTTT. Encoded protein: CASSPPGTGTTGELFF.

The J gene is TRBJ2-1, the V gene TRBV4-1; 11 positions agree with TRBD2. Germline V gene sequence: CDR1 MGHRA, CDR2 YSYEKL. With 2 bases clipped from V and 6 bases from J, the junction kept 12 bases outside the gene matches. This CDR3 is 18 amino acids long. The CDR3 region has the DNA TGCGCCAGCAGCCAATGGATACTAGCGGGAGTTTATGGCAATGAGCAGTTCTTC. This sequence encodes CASSQWILAGVYGNEQFF.

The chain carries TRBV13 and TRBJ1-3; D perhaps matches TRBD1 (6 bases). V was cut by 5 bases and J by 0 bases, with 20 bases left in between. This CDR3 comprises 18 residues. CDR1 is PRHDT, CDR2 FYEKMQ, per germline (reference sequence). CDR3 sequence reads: CASSIGTSPSLSGNTIYF. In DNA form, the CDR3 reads TGTGCCAGCAGCATCGGGACAAGCCCCTCTCTCTCTGGAAACACCATATATTTT.

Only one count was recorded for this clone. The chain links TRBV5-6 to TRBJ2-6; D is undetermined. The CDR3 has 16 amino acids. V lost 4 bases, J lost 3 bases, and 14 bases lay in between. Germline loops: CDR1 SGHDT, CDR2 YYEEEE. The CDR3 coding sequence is TGTGCCAGCAGCGAGCCACAAAGAAGTGGGGCCAACGTCCTGACTTTC. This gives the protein CASSEPQRSGANVLTF.

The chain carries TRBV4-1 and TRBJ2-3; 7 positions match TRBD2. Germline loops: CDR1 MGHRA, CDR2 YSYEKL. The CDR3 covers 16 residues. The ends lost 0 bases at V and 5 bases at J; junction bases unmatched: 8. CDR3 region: CASSQDSSGGGDTQYF. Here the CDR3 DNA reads TGCGCCAGCAGCCAAGATTCTAGCGGAGGTGGAGATACGCAGTATTTT.